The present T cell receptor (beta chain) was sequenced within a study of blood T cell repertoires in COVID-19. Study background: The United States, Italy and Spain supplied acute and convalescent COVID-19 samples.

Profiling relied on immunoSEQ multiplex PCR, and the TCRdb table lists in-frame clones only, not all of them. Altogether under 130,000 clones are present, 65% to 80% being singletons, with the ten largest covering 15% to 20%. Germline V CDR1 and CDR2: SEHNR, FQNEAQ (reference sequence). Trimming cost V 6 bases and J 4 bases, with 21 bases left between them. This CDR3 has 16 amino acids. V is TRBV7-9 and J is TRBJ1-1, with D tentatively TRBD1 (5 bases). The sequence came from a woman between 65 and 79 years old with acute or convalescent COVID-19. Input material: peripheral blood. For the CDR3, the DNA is TGTGCCAGCAGAACAACGAGTGGGGGGGTTGGCACTGAAGCTTTCTTT. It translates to CASRTTSGGVGTEAFF.